Following are 15 T cell receptor beta chains from one sample sequenced in a study of T cells after yellow fever vaccination. From the 5' RACE reads, TCRdb called clonotypes with MiXCR, one entry per CDR3 protein. There are hundreds of thousands of distinct CDR3 sequences in the sample; roughly a fifth occur only once, and approximately 14% lies in the top ten. The input for sequencing was PBMCs, taken 15 days after the yellow fever booster vaccination. Receptors were obtained from a man in his thirties or forties who received the YFV17D yellow fever vaccine.

This clonotype was seen more than once but under ten times. The chain couples TRBV5-6 to TRBJ2-4, with 7 bases matching TRBD1. Losses at the gene ends were 4 bases for V and 3 bases for J; bases not matched to a gene: 7. This CDR3 has 15 amino acids. Looked up from germline, CDR1 is SGHDT and CDR2 is YYEEEE. The CDR3 is CASSLQGQSKNIQYF. The CDR3 DNA is TGTGCCAGCAGCCTCCAGGGACAGAGCAAAAACATTCAGTACTTC.

The rearrangement links TRBV9 to TRBJ2-3; weak D call: TRBD1 (5 bases). V lost 6 bases and J lost 2, with 13 bases in between. CDR1 SGDLS and CDR2 YYNGEE come from the germline V gene. The CDR3 has 14 residues. The CDR3 loop reads CASTTGPDTDTQYF. In DNA form, the CDR3 reads TGTGCCAGCACCACAGGACCCGACACAGATACGCAGTATTTT.

The chain is built from TRBV14 and TRBJ2-7; D is perhaps TRBD1 or TRBD2 (5 bases each). The CDR3 length is 15 residues. Trimming removed 3 bases from V and 3 bases from J, with 15 bases in between. Looked up from germline, CDR1 is SGHDN and CDR2 is FVKESK. The CDR3 region is CASSHNSGPSYEQYF. The CDR3 nucleotides read TGTGCCAGCAGCCACAACTCGGGACCGAGCTACGAGCAGTACTTC.

This clonotype was counted a few times. The V call is TRBV7-2, the J call TRBJ2-3; D is perhaps TRBD2 (6 bases). Trimming removed 5 bases from V and 6 bases from J, with 18 bases in between. This CDR3 has 15 residues. Germline-derived CDR1 and CDR2 are SGHTA and FQGNSA. The CDR3 DNA reads as TGTGCCAGCAGCCCTAATAGCGGTTGGGGCGATACGCAGTATTTT. Translating gives CASSPNSGWGDTQYF.

The chain has TRBV7-9 and TRBJ2-1; 9 bases are a match to TRBD2. Germline-derived CDR1 and CDR2 are SEHNR and FQNEAQ (reference sequence). Trimming at V came to 11 bases and at J to 2 bases, leaving 10 bases not matched to a gene. CDR3 length equals 15 residues. This CDR3 is CAYRPASGTYNEQFF. CDR3 bases: TGTGCCTATCGTCCCGCTAGCGGGACCTACAATGAGCAGTTCTTC.

This clonotype was seen only a few times. The chain joins TRBV20-1 to TRBJ2-1; TRBD1 might be the D (6 bases). The CDR3 has 11 residues. Germline V gene data show CDR1 as DFQATT and CDR2 as SNEGSKA (reference sequence). V lost 6 bases to trimming and J lost 10 bases, with 13 bases between them. CDR3 sequence reads: CSAEQGGEQFF. The CDR3, as DNA: TGCAGTGCAGAACAGGGTGGAGAGCAGTTCTTC.

This clonotype occurred a few times. The chain combines TRBV30 with TRBJ2-1; 7 bases agree with TRBD2. Germline lookup yields CDR1 GTSNPN and CDR2 SVGIG (reference sequence). Unmatched junction bases numbered 5, after V lost 5 bases and J lost 7 bases. This CDR3 has 12 residues. The CDR3 DNA reads as TGTGCCTGGGGCGGGAGTGTAAATGAGCAGTTCTTC. It specifies CAWGGSVNEQFF. The entire variable domain, with the rest obtained from reference TRBV30 and TRBJ2-1, is as follows: SQTIHQWPATLVQPVGSPLSLECTVEGTSNPNLYWYRQAAGRGLQLLFYSVGIGQISSEVPQNLSASRPQDRQFILSSKKLLLSDSGFYLCAWGGSVNEQFFGPGTRLTVL.

The chain links TRBV28 to TRBJ2-5, with 9 positions matching TRBD2. Germline lookup yields CDR1 MDHEN and CDR2 SYDVKM. The J segment lost 2 bases and the V segment lost 3 bases, leaving 7 bases of the junction unmatched. The CDR3 is made up of 16 amino acids. In DNA, the CDR3 is TGTGCCAGCAGTTTCCCCCCTGGACTAGCGCAAGAGACCCAGTACTTC. This sequence encodes CASSFPPGLAQETQYF.

This clonotype was seen ten or more times. This sequence joins TRBV11-2 and TRBJ2-7; D gene ambiguous. Germline V gene lookup returns CDR1 SGHAT and CDR2 FQNNGV. V dropped 1 base and J dropped 3 bases, with 4 bases sitting between them. This CDR3 spans 12 amino acids. CDR3 sequence (DNA): TGTGCCAGCAGCTTAGGGTACTACGAGCAGTACTTC. It is translated as CASSLGYYEQYF.

This clonotype has only a few counts. The V call is TRBV18, the J call TRBJ2-7; 13 positions agree with TRBD2. With 3 bases clipped from V and 13 bases from J, the junction kept 6 bases outside the gene matches. Germline CDR1 KGHSH, CDR2 LQKENI. This CDR3 has 13 amino acids. The CDR3, as DNA: TGTGCCAGCTCACCGGGACTAGCGGGAATGTGTTACTTC. Translating gives CASSPGLAGMCYF.

This clonotype was counted between two and nine times. The chain recombines TRBV12-3 or TRBV12-4 with TRBJ2-1, with TRBD2 as a possible D gene (6 bases). CDR3 length: 14 amino acids. V was cut by 7 bases and J by 7 bases, with 17 bases left in between. The CDR3 DNA sequence: TGTGCCAGCACCAGTTCGGGAGCGAGGAATGAGCAGTTCTTC. Its protein is CASTSSGARNEQFF.

In this sample, this clonotype turned up a few times. The V gene is TRBV13, the J gene TRBJ2-7; 10 positions agree with TRBD2. The V and J ends lost 5 bases and 6 bases, in that order; junction bases with no gene match: 7. Per germline, CDR1 PRHDT and CDR2 FYEKMQ (reference sequence). CDR3 length: 14 residues. The CDR3 bases are TGTGCCAGCAGCGAACAGCGGGAGGGCCGCGAGCAGTACTTC. It translates to CASSEQREGREQYF.

The chain couples TRBV5-4 to TRBJ1-1, with 7 bases that match TRBD1. Germline-derived CDR1 and CDR2 are SGHNT and YYREEE (reference sequence). The CDR3 has 13 amino acids. V lost 7 bases and J lost 0; bases outside the gene matches: 3. The CDR3 DNA sequence: TGTGCCAGCTGGGACAGCATGAACACTGAAGCTTTCTTT. Amino acid sequence: CASWDSMNTEAFF.

This clonotype was seen more than once but under ten times. The chain links TRBV23-1 to TRBJ2-7; TRBD1 is a possible D gene (5 bases). TRBV23-1 is classed as an ORF, of uncertain function. V dropped 5 bases and J dropped 5 bases, with 10 bases sitting between them. The length of the CDR3 is 12 residues. The CDR3 DNA follows: TGCGCCAGCAGTACCAGGGTCCACGAGCAGTACTTC. It encodes CASSTRVHEQYF.

The genes are TRBV29-1 and TRBJ1-3; perhaps TRBD1 as D (5 bases). The CDR3 extends over 13 amino acids. With 6 bases removed from V and 2 bases from J, the gap between germline ends came to 11 bases. From germline, CDR1 is SQVTM and CDR2 ANQGSEA. In DNA, the CDR3 is TGCAGCGTCCTAAGACAGACTGGAAACACCATATATTTT. It yields the protein CSVLRQTGNTIYF.